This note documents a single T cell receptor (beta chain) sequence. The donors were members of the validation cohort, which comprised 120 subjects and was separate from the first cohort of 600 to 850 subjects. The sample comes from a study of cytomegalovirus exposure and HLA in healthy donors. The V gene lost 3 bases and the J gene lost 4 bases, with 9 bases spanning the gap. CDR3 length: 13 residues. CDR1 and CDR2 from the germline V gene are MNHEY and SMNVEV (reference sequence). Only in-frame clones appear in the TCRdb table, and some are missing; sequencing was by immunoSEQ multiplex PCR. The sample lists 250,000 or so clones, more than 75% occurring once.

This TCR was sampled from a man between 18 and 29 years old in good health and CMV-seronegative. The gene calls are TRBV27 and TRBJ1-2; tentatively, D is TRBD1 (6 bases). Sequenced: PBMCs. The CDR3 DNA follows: TGTGCCAGCAGTTTTGGGGGCGCCTATGGCTACACCTTC. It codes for CASSFGGAYGYTF.